A single sample is the source of the 20 T cell receptor beta chains below, sequenced in a study of blood T cell repertoires in COVID-19. Some clones are missing from TCRdb's copy, which holds only in-frame ones; the method was immunoSEQ multiplex PCR. The sample carries 73,000 or so clones, 70% to 90% recorded once. Material for sequencing was peripheral blood. The receptors here all came from a man younger than 45 with acute or convalescent COVID-19.

V gene TRBV18 combines with J gene TRBJ2-3; weak D call: TRBD1 (5 bases). Between the trimmed V and J ends, which lost 1 base and 2 bases, there was a span of 10 bases. In germline, CDR1 is KGHSH, CDR2 LQKENI. The length of the CDR3 is 15 residues. CDR3 in DNA: TGTGCCAGCTCACCACAGGGGTTCCCCACAGATACGCAGTATTTT. Its protein is CASSPQGFPTDTQYF.

V and J are TRBV15 and TRBJ2-1; 12 bases agree with TRBD2. V shed 3 bases, J shed 0 bases, and the junction held 6 bases outside the gene matches. Germline V CDR1 and CDR2: LNHNV, YYDKDF (reference sequence). The CDR3 loop spans 18 amino acids. CDR3 sequence reads: CATSSDRTSGASYNEQFF. CDR3 bases: TGTGCCACCAGCAGTGATCGGACTAGCGGGGCCTCCTACAATGAGCAGTTCTTC.

The V and J genes are TRBV5-4 and TRBJ2-2; 11 bases are a match to TRBD2. The germline CDR1 and CDR2 sequences are SGHNT and YYREEE (reference sequence). V was pared by 0 bases and J by 4 bases, with 8 bases of the junction left unmatched. The CDR3 consists of 18 residues. The CDR3: CASSLGQVLAGGTGELFF. DNA for the CDR3: TGTGCCAGCAGCTTGGGACAGGTCCTAGCGGGAGGCACCGGGGAGCTGTTTTTT. The full variable domain, with the rest looked up from reference TRBV5-4 and TRBJ2-2, is ETGVTQSPTHLIKTRGQQVTLRCSSQSGHNTVSWYQQALGQGPQFIFQYYREEENGRGNFPPRFSGLQFPNYSSELNVNALELDDSALYLCASSLGQVLAGGTGELFFGEGSRLTVL.

CDR3 in amino acids: CASSLDRGSNTEAFF. For the CDR3, the DNA is TGCGCCAGCAGCCTCGACAGGGGATCGAACACTGAAGCTTTCTTT. The genes are TRBV5-1 and TRBJ1-1; TRBD1 aligns across 8 bases. V was clipped by 4 bases and J by 1 base; unmatched bases: 6. The CDR3 extends over 15 amino acids. Germline V gene sequence: CDR1 SGHRS, CDR2 YFSETQ.

CDR3 residues: CASSHSRARDTSTSKNIQYF. The CDR3 nucleotides read TGTGCCAGCAGCCACTCTAGGGCTCGGGACACCTCTACCTCTAAAAACATTCAGTACTTC. The chain has TRBV3-1 (or the pseudogene TRBV3-2) and TRBJ2-4, with D possibly being TRBD1 (6 bases). CDR3 length equals 20 residues. V lost 3 bases and J 4 bases, leaving 28 bases between the germline ends. Germline V gene data show CDR1 as LGHDT and CDR2 as YNNKEL (reference sequence).

V gene TRBV19 combines with J gene TRBJ2-7, with TRBD2 matching over 10 bases. The CDR3 contains 17 residues. V was pared by 3 bases and J by 0 bases, with 8 bases of the junction left unmatched. The germline V gene encodes CDR1 LNHDA and CDR2 SQIVND (reference sequence). The CDR3 DNA follows: TGTGCCAGTAGTATTAAGCTAGCGGGAGTCACCTCCTACGAGCAGTACTTC. This sequence encodes CASSIKLAGVTSYEQYF.

The chain combines TRBV19 with TRBJ1-4, with unresolved D. This CDR3 is 14 amino acids long. Trimming cost V 5 bases and J 7 bases, with 14 bases left between them. In germline, CDR1 is LNHDA, CDR2 SQIVND (reference sequence). The CDR3 DNA reads TGTGCCAGTAGTGCGGGAGTTGGGGTTGAAAAACTGTTTTTT. It is translated as CASSAGVGVEKLFF.

The count of this clone is one. The V call is TRBV19, the J call TRBJ2-7, with D possibly TRBD1 on 6 matching bases. Germline CDR1 is LNHDA and CDR2 is SQIVND (reference sequence). V lost 7 bases and J 2 bases, leaving 15 bases between the germline ends. CDR3 length equals 14 residues. CDR3 amino acids: CASTSTGRAYEQYF. CDR3 in DNA: TGTGCCAGTACCTCGACAGGACGCGCCTACGAGCAGTACTTC.

The J gene is TRBJ1-3, the V gene TRBV6-5; D unresolved. The germline V gene encodes CDR1 MNHEY and CDR2 SVGAGI. Trimming cost V 11 bases and J 4 bases, with 9 bases left between them. The CDR3 extends over 11 amino acids. In DNA, the CDR3 is TGTGCCGCAGCAGGCGGAAACACCATATATTTT. It yields the protein CAAAGGNTIYF.

V is TRBV27 and J is TRBJ1-5; tentative D call: TRBD1 (6 bases). The length of the CDR3 is 17 residues. Germline CDR1 reads MNHEY; CDR2 reads SMNVEV (reference sequence). V was clipped by 3 bases and J by 0 bases, with 15 bases between them. The CDR3 is CASSFSGRGNSNQPQHF. Here the CDR3 DNA reads TGTGCCAGCAGTTTTTCGGGGAGGGGGAATAGCAATCAGCCCCAGCATTTT.

The chain combines TRBV28 with TRBJ2-1, with 9 bases fitting TRBD2. V was pared by 5 bases and J by 9 bases, with 14 bases of the junction left unmatched. Looked up from germline, CDR1 is MDHEN and CDR2 is SYDVKM. The CDR3 has 16 amino acids. CDR3 region: CASSETLAGSWGEQFF. CDR3 in DNA: TGTGCCAGCAGTGAGACACTAGCGGGCTCCTGGGGTGAGCAGTTCTTC.

This chain links TRBV27 with TRBJ1-2; TRBD1 is a possible D gene (5 bases). In germline, CDR1 is MNHEY, CDR2 SMNVEV (reference sequence). The CDR3 is made up of 13 amino acids. V lost 5 bases, J lost 4 bases, and 11 bases lay in between. The CDR3, as DNA: TGTGCCAGCAGTGTATATCAGGGCTATGGCTACACCTTC. Translating gives CASSVYQGYGYTF.

The chain combines TRBV9 with TRBJ2-3; 7 bases are a match to TRBD1. Looked up from germline, CDR1 is SGDLS and CDR2 is YYNGEE. This CDR3 comprises 15 residues. V lost 0 bases to trimming and J lost 1 base; unmatched junction nucleotides: 2. In DNA form, the CDR3 reads TGTGCCAGCAGCGTAGTTGGACAGGGCACAGATACGCAGTATTTT. Protein: CASSVVGQGTDTQYF.

This chain joins TRBV6-5 and TRBJ1-4; no firm D call. Germline lookup yields CDR1 MNHEY and CDR2 SVGAGI. CDR3 length: 15 amino acids. Trimming took off 6 bases at V and 8 bases at J, with 19 bases between the two ends. The CDR3 region is CASRSPSPAVEKLFF. CDR3 nucleotides: TGTGCCAGCAGATCCCCCTCCCCGGCGGTGGAAAAACTGTTTTTT.

The J gene is TRBJ1-4, the V gene TRBV4-1, with TRBD1 matching 7 bases. The CDR3 totals 19 residues. The junction had 18 bases not matched to a gene; V was cut back by 0 bases and J by 8 bases. The V gene's germline CDR1 is MGHRA and CDR2 YSYEKL. The CDR3 DNA is TGCGCCAGCAGCCAAGATCCGTCGGGACAGAGCCCTTTTGAGGAAAAACTGTTTTTT. The encoded protein is CASSQDPSGQSPFEEKLFF.

CDR3 coding DNA: TGCAGCGTTGTGACAGGTAGAAATGAGCAGTTCTTC. Translation: CSVVTGRNEQFF. This sequence joins TRBV29-1 and TRBJ2-1; D possibly corresponds to TRBD1 (6 bases). There are 12 residues in the CDR3. From germline, CDR1 is SQVTM and CDR2 ANQGSEA. V lost 4 bases and J 7 bases, leaving 11 bases between the germline ends.

This clone was seen more than once but under ten times. This chain connects TRBV6-6 to TRBJ1-4; D is unresolved. The CDR3 contains 16 residues. V was trimmed by 0 bases and J by 2 bases, leaving 10 bases between them. Germline V lookup: CDR1 MNHNY, CDR2 SVGAGI (reference sequence). CDR3 protein: CASSYSRFGTNEKLFF. DNA of the CDR3: TGTGCCAGCAGTTACTCGAGGTTTGGGACTAATGAAAAACTGTTTTTT.

The genes are TRBV5-1 and TRBJ2-7, with D possibly matching TRBD2 (6 bases). V gave up 4 bases and J gave up 0 bases, with 11 bases separating them. The germline CDR1 and CDR2 sequences are SGHRS and YFSETQ. The CDR3 totals 14 residues. CDR3 protein: CASSPRESSYEQYF. The CDR3 nucleotides are TGCGCCAGCAGCCCCCGGGAGAGCTCCTACGAGCAGTACTTC.

The chain joins TRBV28 to TRBJ1-2; D may be TRBD1 (6 bases). CDR3 length: 13 amino acids. CDR1 and CDR2 from the germline V gene are MDHEN and SYDVKM. V was cut by 6 bases and J by 2 bases, with 10 bases left in between. The CDR3 loop is CASRGGGNYGYTF. CDR3 coding DNA: TGTGCCAGCAGGGGTGGGGGCAACTATGGCTACACCTTC.

This clone has a handful of counts. V and J are TRBV5-8 and TRBJ2-2, with TRBD1 matching 11 bases. CDR1 and CDR2 from the germline V gene are SGHTS and YDEGEE. The junction had 3 bases not matched to a gene; V was cut back by 3 bases and J by 5 bases. The CDR3 has 15 residues. Here the CDR3 reads CASSSGTGGTGELFF. The DNA for the CDR3 is TGTGCCAGCAGCTCCGGGACAGGGGGAACCGGGGAGCTGTTTTTT.